Sequencing of this T cell receptor beta chain was carried out in a study of T cells in Graves' hyperthyroidism and ophthalmopathy. This clonotype was observed many times. The source material, RNA transcripts, was used to amplify TCR beta CDR3 regions. A first-round RT-PCR of the TCR CDR3 used the HTBI primer set. TCRdb re-called the multiplex PCR reads through MiXCR, storing one row per CDR3 protein. The sample contains around 200,000 distinct CDR3 sequences, over 15% of which appear only once. Over 18 months, lack of ophthalmopathy progression marked Graves' hyperthyroidism as stable. Clinical symptoms, serum thyroxine and TRAb, thyroid ultrasound and orbital computed tomography were used for the diagnoses. The CDR3 sequence is 13 residues long. V lost 8 bases, J lost 0 bases, and 5 bases lay in between. Looked up from germline, CDR1 is MNHEY and CDR2 is SMNVEV (reference sequence).

Input material: blood. The clonotype comes from a woman in her 50s with Graves' hyperthyroidism. The chain couples TRBV27 to TRBJ2-6; D gene unclear. This CDR3 is CASAVSGANVLTF. In nucleotides, the CDR3 is TGTGCCAGCGCGGTCTCTGGGGCCAACGTCCTGACTTTC.